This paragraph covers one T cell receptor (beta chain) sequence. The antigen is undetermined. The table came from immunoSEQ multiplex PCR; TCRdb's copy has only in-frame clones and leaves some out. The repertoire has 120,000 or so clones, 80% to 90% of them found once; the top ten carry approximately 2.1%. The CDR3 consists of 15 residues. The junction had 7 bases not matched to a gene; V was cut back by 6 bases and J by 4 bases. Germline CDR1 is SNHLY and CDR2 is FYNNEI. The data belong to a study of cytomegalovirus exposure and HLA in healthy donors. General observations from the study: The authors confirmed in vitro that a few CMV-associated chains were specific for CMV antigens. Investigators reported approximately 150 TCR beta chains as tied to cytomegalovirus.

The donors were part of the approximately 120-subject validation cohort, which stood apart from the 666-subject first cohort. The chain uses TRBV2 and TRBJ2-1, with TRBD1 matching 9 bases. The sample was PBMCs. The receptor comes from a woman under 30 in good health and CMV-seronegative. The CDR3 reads CASRTGTGKYNEQFF. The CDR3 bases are TGTGCCAGCAGGACCGGGACAGGGAAGTACAATGAGCAGTTCTTC.